The next 5 T cell receptor beta chains were all read from a single sample in a study of OX40 agonist ivuxolimab in advanced cancers. Some clones are missing from TCRdb's copy, which holds only in-frame ones; the method was immunoSEQ multiplex PCR. Among under 70,000 clones listed, more than 65% were seen once. Sequencing was performed on CD4+ or CD8+ T cells sorted from blood, taken in a trial of the OX40 agonist ivuxolimab. The receptor source for this set is an adult with an advanced solid tumor such as melanoma, head and neck, liver or kidney cancer.

The J gene is TRBJ2-5, the V gene TRBV18; D not resolved. This CDR3 is 14 amino acids long. Per germline, CDR1 KGHSH and CDR2 LQKENI. The V end lost 2 bases, the J end lost 4 bases, and 11 bases lay between the germline ends. DNA of the CDR3: TGTGCCAGCTCACCATCGTCCGGGTCAGAGACCCAGTACTTC. Translation: CASSPSSGSETQYF.

The chain is built from TRBV28 and TRBJ1-1, with a possible D match to TRBD1 (5 bases). The CDR3 is made up of 13 amino acids. V was cut by 8 bases and J by 8 bases, with 18 bases left in between. Germline-derived CDR1 and CDR2 are MDHEN and SYDVKM. The CDR3 DNA reads TGTGCCAGCCAAACTCGGCCCGACAGAGAAGCTTTCTTT. Protein: CASQTRPDREAFF.

The V gene is TRBV7-2, the J gene TRBJ1-1, with 8 positions matching TRBD1. The CDR3 totals 15 residues. The V segment lost 4 bases and the J segment 3 bases; nucleotides outside the gene matches: 7. Germline V gives CDR1 SGHTA, CDR2 FQGNSA. The DNA for the CDR3 is TGTGCCAGCAGCTCCAGACAGGGGAGGGACACTGAAGCTTTCTTT. Protein: CASSSRQGRDTEAFF.

V and J are TRBV28 and TRBJ2-4; 7 bases are shared with TRBD1. Trimming at V came to 4 bases and at J to 8 bases, leaving 11 bases not matched to a gene. Germline loops: CDR1 MDHEN, CDR2 SYDVKM. The CDR3 runs 15 residues. This CDR3 reads CASSSRTGRGYIQYF. CDR3 sequence (DNA): TGTGCCAGCAGTTCCCGGACAGGCAGGGGGTACATTCAGTACTTC.

V is TRBV2 and J is TRBJ2-7, with 9 bases matching TRBD1. Germline lookup yields CDR1 SNHLY and CDR2 FYNNEI. This CDR3 comprises 12 residues. Trimming took 9 bases from V and 6 from J; bases not matched to a gene: 6. The CDR3, as DNA: TGTGCCAGAGGACAGGGGAGCGGCGAGCAGTACTTC. Amino acid sequence: CARGQGSGEQYF.